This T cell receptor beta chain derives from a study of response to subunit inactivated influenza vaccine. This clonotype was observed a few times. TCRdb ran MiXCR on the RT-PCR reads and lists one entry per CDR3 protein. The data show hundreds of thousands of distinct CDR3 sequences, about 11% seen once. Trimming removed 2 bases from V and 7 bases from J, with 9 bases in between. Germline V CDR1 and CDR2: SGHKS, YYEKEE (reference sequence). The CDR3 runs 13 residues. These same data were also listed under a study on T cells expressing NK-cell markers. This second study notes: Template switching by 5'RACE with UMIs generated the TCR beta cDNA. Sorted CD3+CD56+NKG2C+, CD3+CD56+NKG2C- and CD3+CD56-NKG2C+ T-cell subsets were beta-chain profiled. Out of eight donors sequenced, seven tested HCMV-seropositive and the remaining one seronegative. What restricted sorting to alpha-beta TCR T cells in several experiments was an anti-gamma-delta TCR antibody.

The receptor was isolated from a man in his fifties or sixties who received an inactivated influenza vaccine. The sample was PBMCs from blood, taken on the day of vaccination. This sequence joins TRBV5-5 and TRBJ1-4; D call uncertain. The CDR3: CASSFVWGEKLFF. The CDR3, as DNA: TGTGCCAGCAGCTTCGTGTGGGGTGAAAAACTGTTTTTT. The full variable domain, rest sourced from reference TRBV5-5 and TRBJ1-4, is DAGVTQSPTHLIKTRGQQVTLRCSPISGHKSVSWYQQVLGQGPQFIFQYYEKEERGRGNFPDRFSARQFPNYSSELNVNALLLGDSALYLCASSFVWGEKLFFGSGTQLSVL.